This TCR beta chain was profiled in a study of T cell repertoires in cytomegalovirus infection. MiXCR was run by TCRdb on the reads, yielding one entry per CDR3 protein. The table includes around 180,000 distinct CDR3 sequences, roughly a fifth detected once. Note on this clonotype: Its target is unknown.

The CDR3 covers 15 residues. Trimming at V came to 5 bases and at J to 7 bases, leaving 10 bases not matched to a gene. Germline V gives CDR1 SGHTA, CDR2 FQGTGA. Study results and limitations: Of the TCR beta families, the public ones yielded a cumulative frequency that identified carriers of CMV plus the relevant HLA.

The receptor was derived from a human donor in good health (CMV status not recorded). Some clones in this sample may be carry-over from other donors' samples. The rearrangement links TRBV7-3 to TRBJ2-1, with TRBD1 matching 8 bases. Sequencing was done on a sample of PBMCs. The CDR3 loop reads CASSQADRAGNEQFF. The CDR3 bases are TGTGCCAGCAGCCAAGCGGACAGGGCGGGGAATGAGCAGTTCTTC.